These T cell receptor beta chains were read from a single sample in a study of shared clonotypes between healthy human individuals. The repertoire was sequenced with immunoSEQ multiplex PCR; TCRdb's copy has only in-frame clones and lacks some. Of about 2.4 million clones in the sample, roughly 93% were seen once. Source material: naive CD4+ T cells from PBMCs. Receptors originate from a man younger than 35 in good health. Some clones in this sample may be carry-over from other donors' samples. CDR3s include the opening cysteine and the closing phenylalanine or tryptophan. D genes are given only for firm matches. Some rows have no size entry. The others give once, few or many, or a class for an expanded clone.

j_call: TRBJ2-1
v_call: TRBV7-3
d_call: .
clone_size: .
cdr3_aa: CASSLNEAAYNEQFF
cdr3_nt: TGTGCCAGCAGCTTAAACGAGGCTGCTTACAATGAGCAGTTCTTC

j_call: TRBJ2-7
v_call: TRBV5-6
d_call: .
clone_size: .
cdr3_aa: CASSHRDRGYEQYF
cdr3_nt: TGTGCCAGCAGCCATCGGGACCGGGGTTACGAGCAGTACTTC

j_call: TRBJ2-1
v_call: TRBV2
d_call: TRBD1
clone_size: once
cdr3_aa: CALTGTDLFPFF
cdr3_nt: TGTGCCCTAACCGGGACAGACTTGTTTCCGTTCTTC

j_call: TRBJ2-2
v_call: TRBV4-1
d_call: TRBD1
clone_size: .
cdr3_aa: CASSRQGNTGELFF
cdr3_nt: TGCGCCAGCTCCCGACAGGGAAACACCGGGGAGCTGTTTTTT

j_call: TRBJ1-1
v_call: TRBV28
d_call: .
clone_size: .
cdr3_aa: CASSLGGAGQTEAFF
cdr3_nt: TGTGCCAGCAGTTTAGGTGGGGCTGGACAGACTGAAGCTTTCTTT

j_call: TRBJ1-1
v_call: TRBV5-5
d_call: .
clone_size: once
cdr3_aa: CASSLSPGAWTEAFF
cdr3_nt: TGTGCCAGCAGCTTGAGTCCGGGGGCTTGGACTGAAGCTTTCTTT

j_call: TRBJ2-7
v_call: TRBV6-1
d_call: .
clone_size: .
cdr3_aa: CATHRLGDYEQYF
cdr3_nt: TGTGCCACCCACCGGCTAGGAGACTACGAGCAGTACTTC

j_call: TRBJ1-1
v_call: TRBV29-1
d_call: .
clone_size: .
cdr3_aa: CSALDGDHEAFF
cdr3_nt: TGCAGCGCACTGGACGGCGACCATGAAGCTTTCTTT

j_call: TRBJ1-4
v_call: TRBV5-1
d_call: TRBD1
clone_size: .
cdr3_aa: CASSALGGTNEKLFF
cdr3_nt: TGCGCCAGCAGCGCCCTAGGGGGCACTAATGAAAAACTGTTTTTT

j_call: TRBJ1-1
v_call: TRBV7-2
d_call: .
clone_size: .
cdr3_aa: CASSRQGVDTEAFF
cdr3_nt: TGTGCCAGCAGCCGCCAGGGTGTGGACACTGAAGCTTTCTTT

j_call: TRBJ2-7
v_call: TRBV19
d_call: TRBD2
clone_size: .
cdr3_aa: CASSISGRAYEQYF
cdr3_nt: TGTGCCAGTAGTATCAGCGGGAGGGCCTACGAGCAGTACTTC

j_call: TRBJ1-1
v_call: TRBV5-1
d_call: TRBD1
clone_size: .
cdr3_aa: CASSWDRGHGEAFF
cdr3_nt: TGCGCCAGCAGCTGGGACAGGGGGCATGGTGAAGCTTTCTTT

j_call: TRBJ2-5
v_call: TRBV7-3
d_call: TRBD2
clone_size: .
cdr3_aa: CASSLRPEGVAGLQTQYF
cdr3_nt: TGTGCCAGCAGCTTAAGGCCCGAGGGGGTAGCGGGGCTACAGACCCAGTACTTC

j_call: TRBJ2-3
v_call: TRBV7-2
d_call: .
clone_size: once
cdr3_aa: CASSRDKSTDTQYF
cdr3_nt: TGTGCCAGCAGTCGTGACAAGAGCACAGATACGCAGTATTTT

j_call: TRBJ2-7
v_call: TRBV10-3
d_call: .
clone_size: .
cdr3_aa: CAISQNRGYEQYF
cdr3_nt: TGTGCCATCAGCCAAAATCGGGGCTACGAGCAGTACTTC

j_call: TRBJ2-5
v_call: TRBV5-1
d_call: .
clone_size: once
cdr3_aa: CASSTAGTQEETQYF
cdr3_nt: TGCGCCAGCAGCACAGCCGGGACACAAGAAGAGACCCAGTACTTC

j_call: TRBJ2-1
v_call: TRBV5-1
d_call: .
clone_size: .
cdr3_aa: CASRLVANEQFF
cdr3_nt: TGCGCCAGCAGGCTGGTAGCGAATGAGCAGTTCTTC

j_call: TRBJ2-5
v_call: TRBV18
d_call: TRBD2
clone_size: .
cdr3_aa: CASSPPLASGRALDETQYF
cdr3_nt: TGTGCCAGCTCACCACCTTTGGCTAGCGGGAGGGCCCTGGATGAGACCCAGTACTTC

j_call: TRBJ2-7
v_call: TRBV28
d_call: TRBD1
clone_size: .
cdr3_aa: CASSKRDRAYSF
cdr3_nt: TGTGCCAGCAGCAAAAGGGACAGGGCCTACTCCTTC

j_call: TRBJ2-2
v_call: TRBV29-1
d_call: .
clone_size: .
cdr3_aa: CSVQQCVLGELFF
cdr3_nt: TGCAGCGTCCAACAGTGCGTCCTCGGGGAGCTGTTTTTT

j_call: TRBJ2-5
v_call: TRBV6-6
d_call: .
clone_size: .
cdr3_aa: CASSGTGTAKTEYF
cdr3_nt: TGTGCCAGCAGTGGAACCGGGACGGCGAAGACTGAGTACTTC

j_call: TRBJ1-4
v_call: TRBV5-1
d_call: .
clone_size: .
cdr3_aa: CASSLAVDSPEKLFF
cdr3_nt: TGCGCCAGCAGCTTGGCCGTCGACAGCCCTGAAAAACTGTTTTTT

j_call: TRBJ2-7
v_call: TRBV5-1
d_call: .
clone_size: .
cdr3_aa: CASSQDSWAYEQYF
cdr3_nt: TGCGCCAGCAGCCAGGACTCCTGGGCCTACGAGCAGTACTTC

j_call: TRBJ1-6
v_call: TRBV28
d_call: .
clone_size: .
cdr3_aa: CASSYRGRDSPLHF
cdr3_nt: TGTGCCAGCAGTTATAGGGGTCGCGATTCACCCCTCCACTTT

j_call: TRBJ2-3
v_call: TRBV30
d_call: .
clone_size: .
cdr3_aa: CAWSVSGDTQYF
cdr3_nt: TGTGCCTGGAGTGTATCCGGGGATACGCAGTATTTT

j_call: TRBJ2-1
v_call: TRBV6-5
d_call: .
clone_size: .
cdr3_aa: CASSWDRYNEQFF
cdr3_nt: TGTGCCAGCAGCTGGGACCGCTACAATGAGCAGTTCTTC

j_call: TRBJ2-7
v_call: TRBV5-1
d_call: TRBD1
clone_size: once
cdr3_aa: CASSWSTGLANEQYF
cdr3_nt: TGCGCCAGCAGCTGGTCGACAGGGCTGGCGAATGAGCAGTACTTC

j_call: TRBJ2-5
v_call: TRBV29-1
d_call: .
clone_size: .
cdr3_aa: CSVEDRRGSETQYF
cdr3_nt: TGCAGCGTTGAAGATCGTCGGGGATCAGAGACCCAGTACTTC

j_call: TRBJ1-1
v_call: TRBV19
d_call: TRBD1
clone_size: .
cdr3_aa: CASSRNRGREAFF
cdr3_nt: TGTGCCAGTAGTAGGAACAGGGGGCGGGAAGCTTTCTTT

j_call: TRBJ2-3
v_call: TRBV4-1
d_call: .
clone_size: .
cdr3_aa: CASSRWGERSTSTDTQYF
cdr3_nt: TGCGCCAGCAGCCGCTGGGGGGAGCGGAGTACTAGCACAGATACGCAGTATTTT

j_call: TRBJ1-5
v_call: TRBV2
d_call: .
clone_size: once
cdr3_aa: CASSDQGNQPQHF
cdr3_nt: TGTGCCAGCAGTGACCAAGGGAATCAGCCCCAGCATTTT

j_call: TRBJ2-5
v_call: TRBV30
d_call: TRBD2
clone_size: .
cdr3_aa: CAWGRGASMETQYF
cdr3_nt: TGTGCCTGGGGGCGGGGGGCGAGTATGGAGACCCAGTACTTC

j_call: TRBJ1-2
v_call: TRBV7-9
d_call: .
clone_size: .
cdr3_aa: CASSSRINYGYTF
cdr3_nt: TGTGCCAGCAGCTCAAGAATAAACTATGGCTACACCTTC

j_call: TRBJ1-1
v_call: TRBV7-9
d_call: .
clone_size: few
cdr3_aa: CASSYTEAEAFF
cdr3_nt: TGTGCCAGCAGCTACACCGAAGCTGAAGCTTTCTTT

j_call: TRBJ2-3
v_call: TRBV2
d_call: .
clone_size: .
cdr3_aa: CASRLLVLGAYTDTQYF
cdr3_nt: TGTGCCAGCAGGTTATTAGTCTTAGGGGCCTACACAGATACGCAGTATTTT